The 12 T cell receptor beta chains reported below all come from one sample, sequenced in a study of control samples from healthy donors and cancer patients. Profiled with immunoSEQ multiplex PCR; TCRdb holds only in-frame clones, not every one. This table has roughly 170,000 clones, 91% appearing once. The sample was blood. These receptors came from a woman aged 35 to 49 in good health.

The rearrangement links TRBV6-1 to TRBJ2-5; no clear D gene. Trimming took 2 bases from V and 13 from J, leaving 20 bases between them. Germline V gives CDR1 MNHNS, CDR2 SASEGT. CDR3 size: 14 residues. The CDR3, as DNA: TGTGCCAGCAGTGAATATCTCCTCTATGCAGCACCGTACTTC. Translation gives CASSEYLLYAAPYF.

The rearrangement joins TRBV12-3 or TRBV12-4 to TRBJ1-1; D remains unclear. The length of the CDR3 is 13 residues. Trimming took 0 bases from V and 6 from J, leaving 8 bases between them. The CDR3 bases are TGTGCCAGCAGTTTAGCGTCCAGTGCTGAAGCTTTCTTT. Amino acid sequence: CASSLASSAEAFF.

This sequence joins TRBV5-4 and TRBJ2-2; D is perhaps TRBD2 (7 bases). Deletions cut 5 bases from V and 6 bases from J, with 17 bases between. Germline CDR1 and CDR2: SGHNT and YYREEE (reference sequence). CDR3 length: 15 amino acids. The CDR3: CASRRGGASAGELFF. DNA for the CDR3: TGTGCCAGCAGACGTGGGGGGGCGTCCGCCGGGGAGCTGTTTTTT.

This chain joins TRBV15 and TRBJ1-1; unclear D gene. V was pared by 0 bases and J by 4 bases, with 6 bases between. Germline V lookup: CDR1 LNHNV, CDR2 YYDKDF (reference sequence). The CDR3 consists of 13 residues. The CDR3, as DNA: TGTGCCACCAGCAGAGACCAGACCACTGAAGCTTTCTTT. Protein sequence: CATSRDQTTEAFF.

The J gene is TRBJ2-3, the V gene TRBV3-1 (or the pseudogene TRBV3-2); no firm D call. This CDR3 has 15 residues. The V end lost 1 base, the J end lost 2 bases, and 10 bases lay between the germline ends. Germline loops: CDR1 LGHDT, CDR2 YNNKEL (reference sequence). Here the CDR3 DNA reads TGTGCCAGCAGCCAAGGAGACCACATCACAGATACGCAGTATTTT. Its translation: CASSQGDHITDTQYF.

The rearrangement links TRBV13 to TRBJ2-5; 9 positions match TRBD2. In germline, CDR1 is PRHDT, CDR2 FYEKMQ (reference sequence). This CDR3 is 16 amino acids long. Germline trimming cut 4 bases from V and 2 bases from J; bases unmatched to any gene: 8. The CDR3, as DNA: TGTGCCAGCAGCTCCGAAAGCGGGGGGTCACAAGAGACCCAGTACTTC. Translating gives CASSSESGGSQETQYF.

This chain joins TRBV19 and TRBJ1-2; a possible D gene is TRBD1 (5 bases). Per the germline V gene, CDR1 is LNHDA and CDR2 is SQIVND (reference sequence). This CDR3 is 14 amino acids long. Trimming removed 3 bases from V and 5 bases from J, with 13 bases in between. As DNA, the CDR3 is TGTGCCAGTAGTATTGACCCGGGGGGATATGGCTACACCTTC. Amino acid sequence: CASSIDPGGYGYTF.

The genes are TRBV11-2 and TRBJ1-4; 9 bases line up with TRBD1. V lost 5 bases and J lost 8; bases outside the gene matches: 6. The CDR3 is 14 amino acids. The germline V gene has CDR1 SGHAT and CDR2 FQNNGV. In DNA, the CDR3 is TGTGCCAGCAGCCTGACAGGGGGAAGGGAAAAACTGTTTTTT. Translating gives CASSLTGGREKLFF. Filled out from reference TRBV11-2 and TRBJ1-4, the complete variable domain reads EAGVAQSPRYKIIEKRQSVAFWCNPISGHATLYWYQQILGQGPKLLIQFQNNGVVDDSQLPKDRFSAERLKGVDSTLKIQPAKLEDSAVYLCASSLTGGREKLFFGSGTQLSVL.

The V call is TRBV12-3 or TRBV12-4, the J call TRBJ1-2; possibly TRBD1 for D (5 bases). The CDR3 is 13 amino acids. The V gene lost 6 bases and the J gene lost 6 bases, with 14 bases spanning the gap. The CDR3 DNA follows: TGTGCCAGCAGCCAGACAGCGATAAATGGCTACACCTTC. Its translation is CASSQTAINGYTF.

The chain joins TRBV6-5 to TRBJ2-5, with TRBD1 as a possible D gene (6 bases). The ends were cut back, 5 bases at V and 7 bases at J, with 17 bases in the middle. The CDR3 sequence is 14 residues long. Germline loops: CDR1 MNHEY, CDR2 SVGAGI. For the CDR3, the DNA is TGTGCCAGCAGTACGGTCACAGGGTTGGGGACCCAGTACTTC. Protein product: CASSTVTGLGTQYF.

This clone is a singleton in its sample. The rearrangement uses TRBV10-3 and TRBJ2-7; D might be TRBD2 (6 bases). CDR3 length: 13 amino acids. The V end lost 10 bases, the J end lost 2 bases, and 15 bases lay between the germline ends. Looked up from germline, CDR1 is ENHRY and CDR2 is SYGVKD. The CDR3 DNA follows: TGTGCCACCCGGGCGGGGTTCGCCTACGAGCAGTACTTC. Translating gives CATRAGFAYEQYF.

The V gene is TRBV6-5, the J gene TRBJ1-1; the D gene is possibly TRBD1 (5 bases). Germline loops: CDR1 MNHEY, CDR2 SVGAGI. The CDR3 is 14 amino acids. Between the trimmed V and J ends, which lost 0 bases and 7 bases, there was a span of 12 bases. The CDR3 region is CASSYSGGAGEAFF. The CDR3 nucleotides read TGTGCCAGCAGTTACTCAGGTGGGGCTGGTGAAGCTTTCTTT.